The T cell receptor beta chain described here comes from a study of blood T cell repertoires in COVID-19. In the study overall: Whether acute or convalescent, the COVID-19 samples came from the United States, Italy and Spain.

Original handling: Amplifying reference gene primers gave estimates of nucleated cell counts. Repertoires were generated with immunoSEQ multiplex PCR, while TCRdb's copy carries only in-frame clones and drops some. For V, J and clone size, that table is used; D and trimming come from the DNA. The sample includes about 200,000 clones, 80% to 90% of them seen just once. With 5 bases clipped from V and 8 bases from J, the junction kept 8 bases outside the gene matches. This CDR3 has 13 amino acids. Germline V gene data show CDR1 as PRHDT and CDR2 as FYEKMQ (reference sequence). This chain connects TRBV13 to TRBJ1-1; 7 bases map to TRBD1. This clonotype originated in a woman in her forties with acute COVID-19. What was sequenced was PBMCs or T cells enriched from blood (not recorded which). Written as DNA, the CDR3 is TGTGCCAGCAGCCCCGGACAGGCTGGGGAAGCTTTCTTT. It specifies CASSPGQAGEAFF.